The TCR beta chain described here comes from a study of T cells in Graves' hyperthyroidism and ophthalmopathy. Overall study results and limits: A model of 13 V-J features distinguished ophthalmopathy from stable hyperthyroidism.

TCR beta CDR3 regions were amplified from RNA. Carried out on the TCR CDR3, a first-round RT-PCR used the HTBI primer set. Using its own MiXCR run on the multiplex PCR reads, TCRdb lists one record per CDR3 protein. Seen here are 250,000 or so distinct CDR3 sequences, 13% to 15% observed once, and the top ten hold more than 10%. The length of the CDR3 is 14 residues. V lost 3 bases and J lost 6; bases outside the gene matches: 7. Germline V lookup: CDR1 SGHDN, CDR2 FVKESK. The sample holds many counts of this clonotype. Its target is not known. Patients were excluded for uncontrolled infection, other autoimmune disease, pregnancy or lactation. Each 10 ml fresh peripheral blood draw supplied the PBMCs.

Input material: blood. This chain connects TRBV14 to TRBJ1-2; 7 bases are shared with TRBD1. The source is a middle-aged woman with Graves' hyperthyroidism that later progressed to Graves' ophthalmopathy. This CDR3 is CASSQNRGRDGYTF. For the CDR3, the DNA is TGTGCCAGCAGCCAGAACAGGGGAAGGGATGGCTACACCTTC.